The next 21 T cell receptor beta chains were all read from a single sample in a study of blood T cells in healthy people across ages. A second PCR, run for roughly 7 to 11 cycles, used a sample-barcoded 5' primer plus a J-beta primer mix. One entry per CDR3 protein, called by TCRdb with MiXCR from the 5' RACE reads. This table holds over 500,000 distinct CDR3 sequences, 25% to 35% found once. These data were also reused for a study on T cells of mothers and their children.

The source material was blood. These receptors were collected from a boy younger than 10 in good health.

This clonotype turned up a few times. CDR3 nucleotides: TGTGCCAGCAGCCACCGGGGGCTCCTGGAGCAGTACTTC. Its translation is CASSHRGLLEQYF. The gene calls are TRBV3-1 and TRBJ2-7; perhaps D is TRBD1 or TRBD2 (6 bases each). Germline assignment: CDR1 LGHDT and CDR2 YNNKEL (reference sequence). V lost 3 bases and J lost 7, with 13 bases in between. The CDR3 consists of 13 residues.

This clonotype has a handful of counts. V gene TRBV7-9 combines with J gene TRBJ2-1; D is possibly TRBD2 (6 bases). CDR3 length equals 14 residues. Germline V CDR1 and CDR2: SEHNR, FQNEAQ (reference sequence). V was cut by 5 bases and J by 7 bases, with 15 bases left in between. The CDR3 DNA follows: TGTGCCAGCAGCGGGAGGCAGTACTTGAATGAGCAGTTCTTC. Its translation is CASSGRQYLNEQFF.

This chain joins TRBV2 and TRBJ2-3; TRBD2 agrees at 9 bases. The junction had 5 bases not matched to a gene; V was cut back by 3 bases and J by 1 base. Germline CDR1 SNHLY, CDR2 FYNNEI. The CDR3 spans 16 residues. The CDR3 reads CASSEGTSLRTDTQYF. CDR3 DNA: TGTGCCAGCAGTGAGGGGACTAGCCTACGCACAGATACGCAGTATTTT.

J is TRBJ1-2 and V is TRBV10-3; the D is unclear. V was pared by 8 bases and J by 8 bases, with 15 bases between. Germline V gene sequence: CDR1 ENHRY, CDR2 SYGVKD. The length of the CDR3 is 12 residues. The DNA for the CDR3 is TGTGCCATCGATCGAGAGGGATCCGGCTACACCTTC. It codes for CAIDREGSGYTF.

The chain has TRBV6-2 or TRBV6-3 and TRBJ1-1; TRBD1 matches at 7 bases. The CDR3 contains 12 residues. The ends lost 11 bases at V and 8 bases at J; junction bases unmatched: 11. The germline V gene encodes CDR1 MNHEY and CDR2 SVGEGT. For the CDR3, the DNA is TGTGCCGTCAGGACAGGTTGGGCGGAAGCTTTCTTT. Protein: CAVRTGWAEAFF.

V gene TRBV29-1 combines with J gene TRBJ1-1, with a possible D match to TRBD1 (5 bases). The CDR3 totals 13 residues. The germline gives CDR1 SQVTM, CDR2 ANQGSEA. With 3 bases removed from V and 2 bases from J, the gap between germline ends came to 10 bases. CDR3 residues: CSVEARANTEAFF. CDR3 coding DNA: TGCAGCGTTGAGGCCAGGGCAAACACTGAAGCTTTCTTT.

This clonotype was seen a few times. The chain combines TRBV14 with TRBJ2-5; the D gene is possibly TRBD2 (6 bases). CDR1 is SGHDN, CDR2 FVKESK, per germline. The CDR3 extends over 15 amino acids. The V gene lost 1 base and the J gene lost 3 bases, with 12 bases spanning the gap. CDR3 amino acids: CASSQGGGEEETQYF. As DNA, the CDR3 is TGTGCCAGCAGCCAAGGGGGAGGCGAAGAAGAGACCCAGTACTTC. Based on the CDR3 plus reference TRBV14 and TRBJ2-5, the full variable domain is EAGVTQFPSHSVIEKGQTVTLRCDPISGHDNLYWYRRVMGKEIKFLLHFVKESKQDESGMPNNRFLAERTGGTYSTLKVQPAELEDSGVYFCASSQGGGEEETQYFGPGTRLLVL.

This clonotype came up a few times. The genes are TRBV7-2 and TRBJ2-5, with TRBD2 as a possible D gene (5 bases). The DNA end favors TRBJ2-1, so the J call may be wrong. Germline-derived CDR1 and CDR2 are SGHTA and FQGNSA. This CDR3 region has 13 residues. CDR3 sequence (DNA): TGTGCCAGCAGCTTAGGTGGGAGCGGTGAGCAGTTCTTC. Translated: CASSLGGSGEQFF.

This clonotype was detected a few times. The V and J genes are TRBV29-1 and TRBJ2-5; 10 positions agree with TRBD2. This CDR3 comprises 17 residues. Trimming cost V 1 base and J 1 base; bases outside gene matches: 9. Germline lookup yields CDR1 SQVTM and CDR2 ANQGSEA. CDR3 in amino acids: CSVEGPQASGGQETQYF. The CDR3, as DNA: TGCAGCGTTGAAGGTCCCCAGGCTAGCGGGGGCCAAGAGACCCAGTACTTC.

With respect to this clonotype: A much bigger clone sits one base away, suggesting this may be a read error. The missing conserved phenylalanine or tryptophan at the end of this CDR3 makes a read error likely. The CDR3 spells CATGTDTSPDTQYS. In DNA form, the CDR3 reads TGTGCCACCGGGACAGATACATCCCCAGATACGCAGTATTCT. The chain recombines TRBV24-1 with TRBJ2-3; TRBD1 matches at 7 bases. Germline V lookup: CDR1 KGHDR, CDR2 SFDVKD. The CDR3 spans 14 residues. V shed 9 bases, J shed 4 bases, and the junction held 9 bases outside the gene matches.

This clonotype appeared a few times. V and J are TRBV5-4 and TRBJ2-5; no clear D. Germline CDR1 and CDR2: SGHNT and YYREEE (reference sequence). The V gene lost 0 bases and the J gene lost 4 bases, with 16 bases spanning the gap. The CDR3 has 16 amino acids. The CDR3 loop reads CASSLGLGSSGETQYF. The DNA of the CDR3 is TGTGCCAGCAGCTTGGGTTTAGGCTCCTCGGGAGAGACCCAGTACTTC.

The chain is built from TRBV27 and TRBJ2-1; TRBD2 matches at 16 bases. Unmatched junction bases numbered 4, after V lost 8 bases and J lost 0 bases. CDR1 is MNHEY and CDR2 is SMNVEV in the germline V gene (reference sequence). This CDR3 is 17 amino acids long. CDR3 sequence reads: CASGGLAGGSSYNEQFF. Here the CDR3 DNA reads TGTGCCAGCGGGGGACTAGCGGGAGGGAGCTCCTACAATGAGCAGTTCTTC.

The count of this clonotype is one. The limits of the CDR3 on the DNA are not certain, so only TCRdb's listed CDR3 is given. The J gene is TRBJ2-7, the V gene TRBV27; TRBD2, the D gene given by the table, was not confirmed from the DNA. From germline, CDR1 is MNHEY and CDR2 SMNVEV (reference sequence). Termini included, the CDR3 measures 16 amino acids. This CDR3 is CASSFWGSGANYERYF.

The chain recombines TRBV20-1 with TRBJ2-5, with D uncertain. The CDR3 spans 13 residues. CDR1 and CDR2 (germline): DFQATT, SNEGSKA (reference sequence). Trimming pared 0 bases from V and 6 bases from J, leaving 11 bases between. CDR3 DNA sequence: TGCAGTGCTAGAGATCTGTTTCTTAAGACCCAGTACTTC. It encodes CSARDLFLKTQYF.

This clonotype has a handful of counts. The genes are TRBV12-3 or TRBV12-4 and TRBJ2-2, with a tentative D call TRBD2 (6 bases). V was shortened by 7 bases and J by 6 bases, with 12 bases between the two germline ends. CDR3 length: 13 residues. The CDR3 reads CASNLREAGELFF. The CDR3 DNA sequence: TGTGCCAGCAACTTGAGGGAGGCCGGGGAGCTGTTTTTT.

This clonotype was counted a few times. The chain has TRBV3-1 and TRBJ1-5; D is unclear. The CDR3 is 15 amino acids. Between the trimmed V and J ends, which lost 1 base and 1 base, there was a span of 8 bases. Germline lookup yields CDR1 LGHDT and CDR2 YNNKEL (reference sequence). The CDR3 DNA reads TGTGCCAGCAGCCAAGCGTGGGGAAGCAATCAGCCCCAGCATTTT. This sequence encodes CASSQAWGSNQPQHF.

The V call is TRBV10-3, the J call TRBJ1-5; D call uncertain. The V gene lost 5 bases and the J gene lost 5 bases, with 7 bases spanning the gap. Germline CDR1 reads ENHRY; CDR2 reads SYGVKD. CDR3 length: 12 residues. DNA of the CDR3: TGTGCCATCAGTTCAGTGGATCAGCCCCAGCATTTT. Translated, it gives CAISSVDQPQHF.

The V gene is TRBV5-5, the J gene TRBJ2-3; 10 bases match TRBD1. Germline lookup yields CDR1 SGHKS and CDR2 YYEKEE (reference sequence). V was clipped by 4 bases and J by 0 bases; unmatched bases: 11. The CDR3 extends over 18 amino acids. CDR3 nucleotides: TGTGCCAGCAGCGTCCGGGACAGGGGACTCGCTAGCACAGATACGCAGTATTTT. Translating gives CASSVRDRGLASTDTQYF.

This clonotype was seen only a few times. The chain joins TRBV20-1 to TRBJ1-3; D gene unclear. The germline V gene encodes CDR1 DFQATT and CDR2 SNEGSKA (reference sequence). V lost 3 bases and J lost 0, with 9 bases in between. This CDR3 comprises 14 residues. CDR3 nucleotides: TGCAGTGCTAGGGAACCAGGCTCTGGAAACACCATATATTTT. Its protein is CSAREPGSGNTIYF.

This clonotype was found a few times. The chain employs TRBV5-1 and TRBJ2-2; 8 positions match TRBD1. Trimming cost V 7 bases and J 1 base; bases outside gene matches: 6. The CDR3 consists of 15 residues. Germline loops: CDR1 SGHRS, CDR2 YFSETQ. CDR3 in amino acids: CASGPDRENTGELFF. As DNA, the CDR3 is TGCGCCAGCGGGCCGGACAGGGAGAACACCGGGGAGCTGTTTTTT. Complete variable domain (other parts from reference TRBV5-1 and TRBJ2-2): KAGVTQTPRYLIKTRGQQVTLSCSPISGHRSVSWYQQTPGQGLQFLFEYFSETQRNKGNFPGRFSGRQFSNSRSEMNVSTLELGDSALYLCASGPDRENTGELFFGEGSRLTVL.

This rearrangement joins TRBV10-3 to TRBJ1-6, with D possibly TRBD1 on 6 matching bases. The length of the CDR3 is 15 residues. Germline V gene sequence: CDR1 ENHRY, CDR2 SYGVKD. V lost 5 bases and J lost 7, with 15 bases in between. The DNA of the CDR3 is TGTGCCATCAGTCGTTATCAGGGGCAAAATTCACCCCTCCACTTT. Amino acid sequence: CAISRYQGQNSPLHF.